The 18 T cell receptor beta chains given below trace back to one sample, sequenced in a study of shared clonotypes between healthy human individuals (dated by TCRdb to the early 2020s). Preparation of the library involved the immunoSEQ multiplex PCR assay. In its TCRdb copy, this immuneACCESS table keeps in-frame sequences only and misses some clones. Where compared with another copy, unresolved V genes explain less than half of these, and the others have no known cause. The sample records around 2.1 million clones, approximately 95% of which are singletons. The ten top clones hold 0.1% to 0.15% of the sample. Sample: naive CD4+ T cells sorted from blood. According to the study, the label for this sample's cell subset or site signals: CD45RA+ positively selected. All receptors derive from a man younger than 35 in good health.

This chain links TRBV7-9 with TRBJ2-1; no firm D call. V dropped 3 bases and J dropped 2 bases, with 8 bases sitting between them. The CDR3 length is 14 residues. CDR1 and CDR2 from the germline V gene are SEHNR and FQNEAQ (reference sequence). CDR3 protein: CASSFPETYNEQFF. DNA for the CDR3: TGTGCCAGCAGCTTCCCGGAGACCTACAATGAGCAGTTCTTC.

V and J are TRBV23-1 and TRBJ2-1, with TRBD1 identical over 9 bases. TRBV23-1 is flagged as an ORF with uncertain function. V gave up 4 bases and J gave up 2 bases; unmatched junction bases: 3. The CDR3 extends over 15 amino acids. This CDR3 reads CASSRDRATYNEQFF. The CDR3 DNA sequence: TGCGCCAGCAGTCGGGACAGGGCCACCTACAATGAGCAGTTCTTC.

This chain joins TRBV19 and TRBJ2-7; no definite D call. The germline V and J ends were trimmed by 5 bases and 0 bases, with 11 bases remaining between them. Per germline, CDR1 LNHDA and CDR2 SQIVND (reference sequence). The length of the CDR3 is 14 residues. CDR3 loop: CASSPTWGSYEQYF. In nucleotides, the CDR3 is TGTGCCAGTAGTCCCACCTGGGGCTCCTACGAGCAGTACTTC.

The chain combines TRBV9 with TRBJ1-1; D not certain. Per the germline V gene, CDR1 is SGDLS and CDR2 is YYNGEE. This CDR3 region has 13 residues. Trimming shortened V by 3 bases and J by 7 bases, and 13 bases separated the two germline ends. DNA of the CDR3: TGTGCCAGCAGCGCCTCGGGCACAAGTGAAGCTTTCTTT. This codes for CASSASGTSEAFF.

The genes are TRBV4-1 and TRBJ1-5; a possible D gene is TRBD1 (5 bases). Per the germline V gene, CDR1 is MGHRA and CDR2 is YSYEKL. V was pared by 3 bases and J by 3 bases, with 18 bases between. The CDR3 length is 17 residues. The CDR3 here is CASSQPTGTRDNQPQHF. The CDR3 DNA reads as TGCGCCAGCAGCCAGCCCACCGGGACCAGGGACAATCAGCCCCAGCATTTT.

V usage is TRBV5-1 and J usage is TRBJ1-5; 7 bases are a match to TRBD1. With 4 bases clipped from V and 5 bases from J, the junction kept 6 bases outside the gene matches. The CDR3 sequence is 14 residues long. The germline V gene has CDR1 SGHRS and CDR2 YFSETQ. The CDR3, as DNA: TGCGCCAGCAGCGCACAAACAGGGGATCAGCCCCAGCATTTT. Protein: CASSAQTGDQPQHF.

J is TRBJ2-3 and V is TRBV5-1; perhaps TRBD2 as D (6 bases). The ends were cut back, 0 bases at V and 1 base at J, with 15 bases in the middle. The germline gives CDR1 SGHRS, CDR2 YFSETQ. The CDR3 sequence is 17 residues long. The CDR3 spells CASSLGLTRDRTDTQYF. The CDR3 DNA is TGCGCCAGCAGCTTGGGCCTAACGCGGGACCGCACAGATACGCAGTATTTT.

This clone was observed a single time. The chain has TRBV11-2 and TRBJ2-7; maybe TRBD1 (5 bases). The CDR3 sequence is 14 residues long. The V end lost 5 bases, the J end lost 0 bases, and 11 bases lay between the germline ends. Germline V CDR1 and CDR2: SGHAT, FQNNGV. The CDR3 spells CASSGQGSSYEQYF. DNA of the CDR3: TGTGCCAGCAGCGGCCAGGGTAGCTCCTACGAGCAGTACTTC.

Concerning this clone itself: The sample carries other DNA sequences with the same CDR3. V is TRBV18 and J is TRBJ1-2, with 9 positions matching TRBD1. CDR1 is KGHSH, CDR2 LQKENI, per germline. The CDR3 covers 14 residues. The V gene end was trimmed by 3 bases and the J gene end by 4 bases; junction bases not matched to a gene: 3. CDR3: CASSPGQGSYGYTF. In DNA, the CDR3 is TGTGCCAGCTCACCCGGACAGGGGAGCTATGGCTACACCTTC.

The chain uses TRBV10-3 and TRBJ2-1; no definite D call. Trimming removed 0 bases at V and 9 bases at J, with 9 bases between. Germline V gene data show CDR1 as ENHRY and CDR2 as SYGVKD. The CDR3 has 13 amino acids. The chain's CDR3 is CAISESSGTEQFF. The CDR3 coding sequence is TGTGCCATCAGTGAGTCTTCCGGTACTGAGCAGTTCTTC.

This clone appeared once. This may be a read error, as it is one base from a much larger clone. Different DNA sequences within this sample yield the same CDR3. The chain is built from TRBV6-5 and TRBJ2-7; D uncertain. CDR1 and CDR2 from the germline V gene are MNHEY and SVGAGI. The CDR3 sequence is 11 residues long. V shed 6 bases and J shed 2 bases, with 5 bases lying between them. In DNA, the CDR3 is TGTGCCAGCAGCTCCACCTACGAGCAGTACTTC. Amino acids: CASSSTYEQYF.

This clone was picked up one time. The chain links TRBV4-2 to TRBJ1-2; 7 nucleotides match TRBD1. V was clipped by 1 base and J by 7 bases; unmatched bases: 9. Per germline, CDR1 LGHNA and CDR2 YNFKEQ. This CDR3 comprises 15 residues. The CDR3 loop reads CASSQGRAGGGGYTF. DNA for the CDR3: TGTGCCAGCAGCCAAGGCCGGGCAGGGGGGGGTGGCTACACCTTC.

A word on this clone: Other nucleotide sequences from this sample produce the same CDR3. The chain carries TRBV6-5 and TRBJ1-1, with D maybe TRBD1 (5 bases). The CDR3 sequence is 13 residues long. The germline V gene encodes CDR1 MNHEY and CDR2 SVGAGI. Trimming removed 5 bases at V and 3 bases at J, with 10 bases between. CDR3 DNA sequence: TGTGCCAGCAGTCGGGGCGGGGACACTGAAGCTTTCTTT. Its translation is CASSRGGDTEAFF.

The chain recombines TRBV7-9 with TRBJ1-2; D remains ambiguous. Germline CDR1 SEHNR, CDR2 FQNEAQ (reference sequence). This CDR3 has 14 amino acids. V lost 2 bases, J lost 8 bases, and 15 bases lay in between. CDR3 nucleotide sequence: TGTGCCAGCAGCTTATCGGGCAACGCAGCGGGCTACACCTTC. Translation gives CASSLSGNAAGYTF.

Comments on this clone: Compared with germline, one end of the junction differs, possibly owing to a read error. This sequence joins TRBV7-7 and TRBJ2-7, with 8 bases matching TRBD1. This CDR3 has 14 amino acids. Germline CDR1 is SSHAT and CDR2 is FNYEAQ (reference sequence). The CDR3: CASSLETGVGEQYF. CDR3 DNA sequence: TGTGCTAGCAGCTTAGAGACAGGGGTGGGGGAGCAGTACTTC. Full variable domain (remainder filled in from reference TRBV7-7 and TRBJ2-7): GAGVSQSPRYKVTKRGQDVTLRCDPISSHATLYWYQQALGQGPEFLTYFNYEAQPDKSGLPSDRFSAERPEGSISTLTIQRTEQRDSAMYRCASSLETGVGEQYFGPGTRLTVT.

V and J are TRBV5-3 and TRBJ2-3, with 11 bases that match TRBD2. TRBV5-3 is labeled an ORF, and its function is uncertain. Losses at the gene ends were 2 bases for V and 9 bases for J; bases not matched to a gene: 20. This CDR3 has 19 amino acids. This CDR3 is CARSFLLAGDDCNDATQYF. The CDR3 nucleotides read TGTGCCAGAAGCTTTTTACTAGCGGGAGATGATTGCAACGACGCGACGCAGTATTTT.

This clone was seen a single time. CDR3 loop: CASSLTRGRGYNEQFF. CDR3 DNA sequence: TGTGCCAGCAGTCTCACCAGGGGGCGCGGGTACAATGAGCAGTTCTTC. This chain connects TRBV28 to TRBJ2-1; TRBD1 matches 8 bases. Germline V gives CDR1 MDHEN, CDR2 SYDVKM. With V trimmed by 5 bases and J by 4 bases, 10 bases remained unmatched. CDR3 length equals 16 residues.

V is TRBV19 and J is TRBJ1-5, with a tentative D call TRBD1 (6 bases). The CDR3 is 16 amino acids. In germline, CDR1 is LNHDA, CDR2 SQIVND (reference sequence). V was pared by 6 bases and J by 1 base, with 16 bases between. The CDR3 here is CASRDTGIWSNQPQHF. In DNA, the CDR3 is TGTGCCAGTAGAGACACAGGGATTTGGAGCAATCAGCCCCAGCATTTT.